This T cell receptor (beta chain) comes out of a study of vaccination effects on CD4 cells after COVID-19. Study observations and caveats: Late post-vaccination samples showed marked contraction of infection- and vaccine-induced clones.

Profiled with immunoSEQ multiplex PCR; TCRdb holds only in-frame clones, not every one. Of some 41,000 clones in the sample, approximately 68% were seen once. Antigen-specific CD4+ T cells were expanded with viral peptide pools in the ViraFEST assay before sequencing. Culturing for roughly 9 days preceded CD4+ T cell isolation. Prior SARS-CoV-2 infection was absent in the vaccine recipients, as shown by negative nucleocapsid antibodies. Half the medium was replaced with IL-2 medium on days 3 and 7. Per the germline V gene, CDR1 is MGHRA and CDR2 is YSYEKL. CDR3 length equals 15 residues. Trimming removed 1 base from V and 0 bases from J, with 9 bases in between. Details on this clone: Its specificity is not known.

Sample: CD4+ T cells from PBMCs cultured with HCoV-OC43 spike peptides, taken before COVID-19 vaccination. Subset: HCoV-OC43 spike overlapping peptide pool stimulation. The J gene is TRBJ1-2, the V gene TRBV4-1; D remains ambiguous. This receptor was obtained from a human donor who received a COVID-19 vaccine. The CDR3 DNA follows: TGCGCCAGCAGCCAAGGTCCGATTACTAACTATGGCTACACCTTC. It translates to CASSQGPITNYGYTF.